This T cell receptor (beta chain) stems from a study of cytomegalovirus exposure and HLA in healthy donors (dated by TCRdb to about 2017). Broadly, across the study: An earlier analysis of several hundred of the donors reported 250 to 300 Gb of sequence data and 100 million to 140 million unique TCR beta sequences from about 200 million T cells. About 300 gigabases of sequencing data and 70 million to 100 million unique TCR sequences made up an early release that covered roughly 670 HLA-typed donors. Among the roughly 370 genotyped donors, approximately 77% belonged to the genetic ancestry cluster associated with self-reported Caucasian donors. The study aimed to test whether cataloging public T cell receptors could reveal signatures of past pathogen exposure. The study used immunosequencing to profile the T cell repertoires of approximately 650 subjects and linked those repertoires to cytomegalovirus serostatus. A separate validation cohort of more than 100 different subjects was used in addition to the approximately 700-subject first cohort. High-throughput TCR immunosequencing, statistical association of individual TCRs with disease status, and machine learning were combined to predict cytomegalovirus infection status. To study patterns of TCR occurrence, a later analysis re-analyzed previously published TCR beta repertoires from 550 to 800 donors and added high-resolution HLA genotyping. In the later analysis, no new phenotypic data were used to find candidate immune exposures; instead, reliance was placed on TCR beta sequences and their occurrence across donors. An earlier analysis of some 600 of the donors applied high-throughput TCR beta sequencing to assess whether each TCR beta V gene segment acted as functional or pseudogenic. Alongside the repertoire data, information on donor age, sex, ethnicity and CMV serostatus was compiled. A later genetic analysis used genome-wide SNP genotypes for about three fifths of the 666 donors, treating that subset as a discovery cohort. All discovery cohort repertoires had been generated on a single sequencing platform. Class I and class II HLA loci were covered by the typing at four-digit resolution. Typing coverage varied by locus: roughly 629-630 donors for A, B, C, DRB1 and DQB1; around 560 for DQA1; 606 for DPA1; approximately 490 for DPB1. Four to six DR-DQ haplotypes were handled as single units for association and clustering because linkage in the cohort was strong. On average, roughly 240,000 unique TCR beta nucleotide sequences were sequenced per donor among 398 genotyped donors of the cohort, with around 19% of those sequences being non-productive. Results the study describes overall, beyond this receptor: Most TCR sequences were observed very rarely across donors, whereas some public TCRs were present in many individuals. In a later genetic analysis, fewer N-insertions in productive TCRs were reported among donors in an Asian-associated ancestry cluster than the roughly 700-donor mean. For the cohort, immune exposure information was limited to CMV serostatus. A later analysis found that most CMV-associated TCR beta chains appeared HLA-restricted, with HLA associations seemingly driven largely by CMV exposure. Assigning TCR associations to individual alleles was difficult when HLA alleles, especially DR and DQ, strongly co-occurred. An association between a missense DCLRE1C variant and V-gene and J-gene trimming of TCR beta chains was found in a later genetic analysis and replicated in an independent cohort. Because counts were too low, roughly 16 rarely observed V segments, including chromosome 9 orphons, were excluded from the earlier analysis of 587 of the donors. A cluster of highly shared sequence variants was judged likely to represent a technical artifact of the sequencing pipeline. The cohort was sequenced for TCR beta chains only, and without alpha or paired-chain data the features that could be detected were limited. The study gave a list of about 170 TCR beta chains associated with cytomegalovirus. Cytomegalovirus status was reported to be diagnosed by the classifier with high specificity and sensitivity in both the original and validation cohorts. Correlated functional status among segregating V segments might reflect linkage disequilibrium, but an unknown experimental factor could not be ruled out. A few of the identified cytomegalovirus-associated TCR beta chains were confirmed in vitro to be specific for cytomegalovirus antigens. Because HLA typing was missing for some donors at each locus, association tests included only the typed subset. A further reported finding was that TCR beta sequences accurately predicted the HLA-A and HLA-B alleles for most subjects in the first cohort. In a later analysis, TCR association rates were found to vary across HLA loci, with the most associated TCRs seen for DRB1 alleles and the fewest for HLA-C alleles. According to the authors, the approach could potentially be generalized to other disease states and immunological phenotypes. Sequencing depth was assumed to be roughly uniform across donors in the presence/absence analyses, though that assumption may not hold. Broadly in line with IMGT annotations, most TCR beta V segments showed up in productive rearrangements about 90% or about 30% of the time in an earlier analysis of 587 of the donors. Some IMGT-functional V segments, including TRBV6-2 and TRBV6-3, could not be told apart with the 87-base-pair reads, so those segments were excluded. In a later analysis, about 16,000 TCR beta sequences were associated with specific HLA alleles at a false discovery rate of 0.05. A later analysis found that HLA-associated TCR beta chains were more clonally expanded and had lower generation probabilities than equally common non-associated chains. Several of the top co-occurrence clusters appeared to be linked to parvovirus B19, influenza, CMV and Epstein-Barr virus, according to a later analysis.

The library was built by means of the immunoSEQ multiplex PCR assay. The multiplex PCR relied on a mix of 60 forward primers for TCR Vbeta segments and 13 reverse primers for TCR Jbeta segments. A multiplex PCR assay on genomic DNA amplified the CDR3 region of rearranged TCR beta genes. On the Illumina HiSeq System, the amplified TCR beta libraries were sequenced as 87-base-pair reads. As for the authors' bioinformatics: A later analysis tallied tens of millions of unique TCR beta chains across the approximately 670 repertoires, and approximately 12 million of those chains were shared by two or more donors. Raw reads were error-corrected and collapsed into unique sequences by a nearest-neighbor algorithm in which closely related sequences were merged to remove PCR and sequencing errors. V, D and J gene segments were assigned by aligning CDR3 sequences to IMGT reference sequences. For a sequence to be retained, at least a six-nucleotide match to both a V gene segment and a J gene segment was required. A rearrangement was called productive if the CDR3 had no stop codons and remained in frame with V and J, and every other rearrangement was called non-productive. CDR3 was defined according to IMGT convention as the region running from the second conserved V-encoded cysteine to the conserved J-encoded phenylalanine. Sequences without an unambiguous match to a single V gene segment were excluded from the earlier analysis of approximately 600 of the donors. An earlier analysis of 587 of the donors classified V segments as functional when productive rearrangements were above 56.7% and as segregating when the standard deviation between donors was above 5%. To diagnose cytomegalovirus status from the catalog of TCR beta chain sequences, a statistical classification framework was built. In a later analysis, V and J genes were assigned by comparing TCR nucleotide sequences against IMGT/GENE-DB human TR gene sequences. The TCRdist pipeline was used in a later analysis to assign CDR3 sequences and most-parsimonious VDJ recombination scenarios. A later analysis defined each TCR beta chain by its CDR3 amino acid sequence plus V-gene family, and excluded reads lacking a unique V-gene family. To address suspected cross-contamination and a sequencing artifact, a later analysis removed some 620 highly shared, low-generation-probability nucleotide sequences. In a later analysis, a clonal expansion index for each public chain was calculated from normalized within-repertoire ranks of inferred template counts. Generation probabilities in a later analysis came from a VDJ recombination model fitted to out-of-frame rearrangements, and those results were checked against IGoR. A later analysis scored TCR-TCR, TCR-HLA and TCR-CMV co-occurrence with hypergeometric tests, applying a repertoire-size bias correction to TCR pairs. To estimate false discovery rates, a later analysis permuted the HLA or CMV assignments 20 times. In a later analysis, co-occurring TCRs were grouped with DBSCAN, and TCRdist sequence similarity was added when clustering was performed within HLA-allele-positive subsets. For co-occurrence clustering, repertoires with fewer than 30,000 or more than 120,000 public chains were excluded, along with four to six repertoires with anomalous nucleotide sharing. TCRdb took over this immuneACCESS table, retaining in-frame rearrangements with V and J assigned. Such tables are incomplete; in checked studies, under half of the missing clones stem from an unresolved V gene, and the remainder is unexplained. Clone size and the V and J calls come from that table; the DNA yielded D and trimming. The table for this sample shows 85,000 to 110,000 clones. The ten biggest clones cover approximately 3.5% of the sample.

Worth noting for this clone: What antigen it recognizes has not been identified.

The cohort consisted of fewer than 700 healthy bone marrow donors. At the time of sampling, all cohort members were nominally healthy, though unrecorded immune exposures were likely present. The donor tested CMV seronegative, placing the donor among the 350 or so seronegative members of the cohort. Each donor provided a peripheral blood sample, and peripheral blood mononuclear cells were used for TCR beta sequencing. Genomic DNA extraction from the blood cell samples was performed with the Qiagen DNeasy Blood Extraction Kit. Its CDR3 holds 15 amino acids, cysteine through phenylalanine. Just the 45-base CDR3 DNA is kept, in frame starting at base 1. Relative to germline, V is missing 6 bases and J is missing 6 bases, with 5 bases of the junction outside any gene match. The germline V gene (reference sequence) sets CDR1 to PRHDT and CDR2 to FYEKMQ.

The receptor was isolated from a man between 35 and 55 years old in good health and CMV-seronegative. The specimen was PBMCs. The chain was built from TRBV13 and TRBJ2-1, and TRBD2 matches 13 of the central bases. The DNA sequence follows: TGTGCCAGCAGTTTGACTAGCGGGGGGTTCAATGAGCAGTTCTTC. This yields the protein CASSLTSGGFNEQFF.